This TCR beta chain was profiled in a study of cytomegalovirus exposure and HLA in healthy donors (TCRdb year 2017). Regarding the study in general: An earlier analysis of some 500 of the donors reported 250 to 350 Gb of sequence data and 100 million to 140 million unique TCR beta sequences from about 200 million T cells. An early release that covered 500 to 800 HLA-typed donors contained 250 to 350 gigabases of sequencing data and tens of millions of unique TCR sequences. Among the roughly 400 genotyped donors, 75% to 90% belonged to the genetic ancestry cluster associated with self-reported Caucasian donors. The study aimed to test whether cataloging public T cell receptors could reveal signatures of past pathogen exposure. The study profiled the T cell repertoires of hundreds of subjects by immunosequencing and related them to cytomegalovirus serostatus. A separate validation cohort of about 110 different subjects was used in addition to the roughly 670-subject first cohort. To predict cytomegalovirus infection status, the study combined high-throughput TCR immunosequencing, statistical association of individual TCRs with disease status, and machine learning. To study patterns of TCR occurrence, a later analysis re-analyzed previously published TCR beta repertoires from several hundred donors and added high-resolution HLA genotyping. Rather than using new phenotypic data, the later analysis identified candidate immune exposures from TCR beta sequences and from how often those sequences occurred across donors. To decide whether each TCR beta V gene segment behaved as functional or pseudogenic, an earlier analysis of some 580 of the donors relied on high-throughput TCR beta sequencing. Donor age, sex, ethnicity and CMV serostatus were compiled together with the repertoire data. In a later genetic analysis, genome-wide SNP genotypes for about three fifths of the roughly 670 donors were used, and that subset was treated as a discovery cohort. All discovery cohort repertoires had been generated on a single sequencing platform. HLA typing included class I and class II loci at four-digit resolution. Typing coverage differed by locus: A, B, C, DRB1 and DQB1 were typed in about 629-630 donors, DQA1 in 500 to 550, DPA1 in 600 to 610, and DPB1 in just under 480. Several DR-DQ haplotypes were treated as single units for association and clustering because of strong linkage in the cohort. On average, 235,054 unique TCR beta nucleotide sequences were sequenced per donor among a few hundred genotyped donors of the cohort, with roughly a sixth of those sequences being non-productive.

The method behind the library was the immunoSEQ multiplex PCR assay. For the multiplex PCR, a mixture combining 60 forward primers for TCR Vbeta segments and 13 reverse primers for TCR Jbeta segments was used. The CDR3 region of rearranged TCR beta genes was amplified from genomic DNA with a multiplex PCR assay. The Illumina HiSeq System was used to sequence the amplified TCR beta libraries as 87-base-pair reads. On the study's bioinformatics: A later analysis counted approximately 76 million unique TCR beta chains across the 650 to 800 repertoires, and roughly 11 million of these chains were shared by at least two donors. A nearest-neighbor algorithm error-corrected the raw reads and collapsed the reads into unique sequences, merging closely related sequences to remove PCR and sequencing errors. Alignment of CDR3 sequences to IMGT reference sequences was used to assign V, D and J gene segments. Each retained sequence needed at least a six-nucleotide match to both a V gene segment and a J gene segment. A rearrangement counted as productive if the CDR3 had no stop codons and remained in frame with V and J, and every other rearrangement counted as non-productive. CDR3 was defined by IMGT convention, running from the second conserved V-encoded cysteine to the conserved J-encoded phenylalanine. The earlier analysis of roughly 590 of the donors excluded any sequence lacking an unambiguous match to a single V gene segment. In an earlier analysis of around 590 of the donors, a V segment was called functional when productive rearrangements were above 56.7%, and segregating when the standard deviation between donors exceeded 5%. A statistical classification framework was built for diagnosing cytomegalovirus status from the catalog of TCR beta chain sequences. A later analysis assigned V and J genes by comparing TCR nucleotide sequences with IMGT/GENE-DB human TR gene sequences. In a later analysis, CDR3 sequences and most-parsimonious VDJ recombination scenarios were assigned using the TCRdist pipeline. A later analysis defined each TCR beta chain by its CDR3 amino acid sequence plus V-gene family, and excluded reads lacking a unique V-gene family. In a later analysis, 550 to 650 highly shared, low-generation-probability nucleotide sequences were removed to address suspected cross-contamination and a sequencing artifact. In a later analysis, a clonal expansion index for each public chain was calculated from normalized within-repertoire ranks of inferred template counts. Generation probabilities in a later analysis came from a VDJ recombination model fitted to out-of-frame rearrangements, and those results were checked against IGoR. Hypergeometric tests were used in a later analysis to score TCR-TCR, TCR-HLA and TCR-CMV co-occurrence, with a repertoire-size bias correction applied to the TCR pairs. A later analysis estimated false discovery rates by permuting HLA or CMV assignments 20 times. A later analysis grouped co-occurring TCRs with DBSCAN, adding TCRdist sequence similarity when clustering within HLA-allele-positive subsets. Repertoires with fewer than 30,000 or more than 120,000 public chains, plus five repertoires with anomalous nucleotide sharing, were excluded from co-occurrence clustering. TCRdb mirrors the immuneACCESS table, restricted to in-frame sequences. Some clones are absent from its copies; in checked studies, under half trace to an unresolved V gene, and the reason for the others is unknown. That table furnishes V, J and clone size, whereas the DNA furnished D and trimming. The sample yields about 94,000 clones; around 69% were counted once. Around 4.2% of the sample goes to the ten largest clones.

This clone turned up a few times. Its antigen target is currently unknown. Base qualities were left out, and no much larger clone turns up one base away. The cohort comprised 550 to 700 healthy bone marrow donors. At the time of sampling, all cohort members were nominally healthy, though unrecorded immune exposures were likely present. The donor was CMV seronegative and was included in the group of around 320 seronegative cohort members. Each donor provided a peripheral blood sample, and peripheral blood mononuclear cells were used for TCR beta sequencing. The Qiagen DNeasy Blood Extraction Kit was used to extract genomic DNA from the blood cell samples. General conclusions and limits of the study: HLA typing was unavailable for some donors at each locus, so association tests used only the typed subset. A group of highly shared sequence variants was considered likely to be a technical artifact of the sequencing pipeline. A later analysis found that most CMV-associated TCR beta chains appeared HLA-restricted, with HLA associations seemingly driven largely by CMV exposure. In the study, approximately 160 TCR beta chains were listed as associated with cytomegalovirus. Broadly in line with IMGT annotations, most TCR beta V segments showed up in productive rearrangements about 90% or about 30% of the time in an earlier analysis of a few hundred of the donors. In a later genetic analysis, a missense DCLRE1C variant was associated with V-gene and J-gene trimming of TCR beta chains, and the association was replicated in an independent cohort. A further reported finding was that TCR beta sequences accurately predicted the HLA-A and HLA-B alleles for most subjects in the first cohort. Presence/absence analyses assumed roughly uniform sequencing depth across donors, an assumption that may not hold. According to the authors, the approach could potentially be generalized to other disease states and immunological phenotypes. Strong co-occurrence of HLA alleles, especially DR and DQ, made assigning TCR associations to individual alleles difficult. A later analysis found that TCR association rates varied across HLA loci, with DRB1 alleles showing the most associated TCRs and HLA-C alleles the fewest. Across donors, most TCR sequences were observed very rarely, whereas some public TCRs were present in many individuals. In both the original and validation cohorts, the classifier was reported to diagnose cytomegalovirus status with high specificity and sensitivity. According to a later genetic analysis, donors in an Asian-associated ancestry cluster had fewer N-insertions in productive TCRs than the roughly 660-donor mean. Immune exposure information for the cohort was limited to CMV serostatus. About 15 rarely observed V segments, including chromosome 9 orphons, were excluded from the earlier analysis of approximately 600 of the donors because counts were too low. A later analysis reported that several top co-occurrence clusters appeared linked to parvovirus B19, influenza, CMV and Epstein-Barr virus. In a later analysis, HLA-associated TCR beta chains showed more clonal expansion and lower generation probabilities than non-associated chains that were equally common. In this cohort, only TCR beta chains were sequenced, and detectable features were limited by the absence of alpha or paired-chain data. A few of the identified cytomegalovirus-associated TCR beta chains were confirmed in vitro to be specific for cytomegalovirus antigens. Correlated functional status among segregating V segments might reflect linkage disequilibrium, but an unknown experimental factor could not be ruled out. At a false discovery rate of 0.05, a later analysis linked 16,951 TCR beta sequences to specific HLA alleles. Because the 87-base-pair reads could not distinguish some IMGT-functional V segments, including TRBV6-2 and TRBV6-3, those segments were excluded.

The CDR3, from cysteine to phenylalanine, totals 16 residues. Only CDR3 DNA remains: 48 bases, in frame from the first base. CDR1 and CDR2, looked up from the germline V gene, are SGHRS and YFSETQ. V loses 4 bases of germline sequence and J loses 1 base, and the interval between the two ends is 15 bases. This sequence originates from a man under 40 in good health and CMV-seronegative. The chain uses TRBV5-1 and TRBJ1-5, and TRBD1 may be the D gene, going by 5 matching bases. The material sequenced was PBMCs. CDR3 region: CASSHAGVRSNQPQHF. Here is the DNA: TGCGCCAGCAGCCACGCGGGGGTTAGAAGCAATCAGCCCCAGCATTTT.